A single sample gave rise to the 20 T cell receptor beta chains below, sequenced in a study of shared clonotypes between healthy human individuals. The method was immunoSEQ multiplex PCR; TCRdb's version includes in-frame clones alone and lacks a portion of them. The sample comprises roughly 1.5 million clones, 95% to 99% of which are singletons, and around 0.45% rests with the top ten. Sequenced input: naive CD4+ T cells sorted from blood. The subset denotes: CD45RA+ positively selected. The source of these receptors is a man aged 25-45 years in good health.

The J gene is TRBJ1-5, the V gene TRBV2; no reliable D call. Trimming removed 8 bases at V and 2 bases at J, with 16 bases between. The CDR3 spans 15 residues. Germline V gene lookup returns CDR1 SNHLY and CDR2 FYNNEI. Here the CDR3 reads CASWAGIGGNQPQHF. DNA for the CDR3: TGTGCCAGCTGGGCGGGGATTGGGGGCAATCAGCCCCAGCATTTT.

The chain is built from TRBV18 and TRBJ1-1, with D tentatively TRBD1 (5 bases). With 0 bases removed from V and 2 bases from J, the gap between germline ends came to 7 bases. From germline, CDR1 is KGHSH and CDR2 LQKENI. CDR3 length: 14 residues. CDR3 in amino acids: CASSPPGRNTEAFF. The CDR3 bases are TGTGCCAGCTCACCACCGGGGCGAAACACTGAAGCTTTCTTT.

The chain carries TRBV9 and TRBJ2-4; tentative D call: TRBD1 (6 bases). Trimming left V 4 bases short and J 6 bases short, with 8 bases between. Germline values: CDR1 SGDLS, CDR2 YYNGEE. The CDR3 totals 12 residues. CDR3 protein: CASSLRGNIQYF. The CDR3 DNA sequence: TGTGCCAGCAGCCTCAGGGGAAACATTCAGTACTTC.

The genes are TRBV19 and TRBJ2-1; TRBD2 is a possible D gene (6 bases). Deletions cut 7 bases from V and 4 bases from J, with 20 bases between. The CDR3 sequence is 16 residues long. Germline CDR1 and CDR2: LNHDA and SQIVND (reference sequence). CDR3 amino acids: CASNPGGSGMYNEQFF. In nucleotides, the CDR3 is TGTGCCAGTAACCCCGGGGGTAGCGGAATGTACAATGAGCAGTTCTTC.

The gene calls are TRBV10-1 and TRBJ1-2, with D unclear. CDR1 and CDR2 (germline): WNHNN, SYGVQD (reference sequence). V was clipped by 3 bases and J by 4 bases, with 6 bases between them. The CDR3 loop spans 12 amino acids. CDR3 region: CASSDNLYGYTF. The CDR3 DNA reads TGCGCCAGCAGTGATAATCTCTATGGCTACACCTTC.

This chain connects TRBV7-9 to TRBJ2-5, with TRBD2 matching 10 bases. Germline CDR1 and CDR2: SEHNR and FQNEAQ (reference sequence). V trimming: 5 bases; J trimming: 5 bases; junction bases outside the gene matches: 17. The CDR3 extends over 18 amino acids. The CDR3 sequence: CASSIRPASGRRWETQYF. CDR3 sequence (DNA): TGTGCCAGCAGCATCCGACCTGCTAGCGGGAGAAGGTGGGAGACCCAGTACTTC.

This clone was seen a single time. The genes are TRBV5-6 and TRBJ2-7; 9 bases map to TRBD1. Germline values: CDR1 SGHDT, CDR2 YYEEEE. The J segment lost 5 bases and the V segment lost 4 bases, leaving 13 bases of the junction unmatched. CDR3 length: 16 amino acids. This CDR3 is CASSLLGQGKVHEQYF. CDR3 in DNA: TGTGCCAGCAGCCTGCTGGGACAGGGTAAAGTCCACGAGCAGTACTTC. The full variable domain, completed using reference TRBV5-6 and TRBJ2-7, is DAGVTQSPTHLIKTRGQQVTLRCSPKSGHDTVSWYQQALGQGPQFIFQYYEEEERQRGNFPDRFSGHQFPNYSSELNVNALLLGDSALYLCASSLLGQGKVHEQYFGPGTRLTVT.

V and J are TRBV7-3 and TRBJ2-1, with D possibly being TRBD2 (5 bases). Trimming stripped 5 bases from V and 9 bases from J, with 14 bases between. Germline V CDR1 and CDR2: SGHTA, FQGTGA. The CDR3 is 13 amino acids. CDR3 loop: CASSVASGSEQFF. The CDR3 DNA reads TGTGCCAGCAGCGTAGCTAGTGGGAGTGAGCAGTTCTTC.

Remarks on this clone: The same CDR3 also results from other DNA sequences found in this sample. This sequence joins TRBV5-1 and TRBJ2-5, with 13 bases that match TRBD2. With 2 bases clipped from V and 3 bases from J, the junction kept 1 base outside the gene matches. The CDR3 contains 15 residues. Germline V gives CDR1 SGHRS, CDR2 YFSETQ. The CDR3 loop reads CASSFGLAGEETQYF. The CDR3 region has the DNA TGCGCCAGCAGCTTTGGACTAGCGGGAGAAGAGACCCAGTACTTC.

The chain carries TRBV10-1 and TRBJ1-2; D is unclear. Germline CDR1 and CDR2: WNHNN and SYGVQD (reference sequence). This CDR3 contains 13 residues. Trimming cost V 4 bases and J 4 bases, with 10 bases left between them. CDR3 nucleotides: TGCGCCAGCAGTGCAAAACGCGGCTATGGCTACACCTTC. This sequence encodes CASSAKRGYGYTF.

J is TRBJ1-5 and V is TRBV5-7; no firm D call. TRBV5-7 falls under the ORF class, with uncertain function. This CDR3 has 15 amino acids. V was pared by 2 bases and J by 6 bases, with 15 bases between. CDR3 amino acids: CASSFRTDSGQPQHF. The CDR3 coding sequence is TGTGCCAGCAGCTTCAGGACGGACTCGGGTCAGCCCCAGCATTTT.

The rearrangement joins TRBV2 to TRBJ2-1; the D is unclear. The CDR3 runs to 11 residues. The germline V and J ends were trimmed by 4 bases and 8 bases, with 6 bases remaining between them. Germline lookup yields CDR1 SNHLY and CDR2 FYNNEI. This CDR3 reads CASSAIHEQFF. In DNA form, the CDR3 reads TGTGCCAGCAGTGCCATTCATGAGCAGTTCTTC.

J is TRBJ2-1 and V is TRBV2, with D perhaps TRBD2 (6 bases). The CDR3 is 11 residues long. V was cut by 5 bases and J by 9 bases, with 8 bases left in between. Looked up from germline, CDR1 is SNHLY and CDR2 is FYNNEI. Here the CDR3 reads CASSREFEQFF. The CDR3 DNA reads TGTGCCAGCAGTCGGGAGTTTGAGCAGTTCTTC.

In this sample, this clone turned up once. This chain connects TRBV19 to TRBJ2-7; 9 nucleotides agree with TRBD1. The V gene's germline CDR1 is LNHDA and CDR2 SQIVND (reference sequence). The CDR3 is 14 amino acids. V was clipped by 5 bases and J by 1 base; unmatched bases: 3. In DNA, the CDR3 is TGTGCCAGTAGTGAGACAGGGGGTTCCTACGAGCAGTACTTC. This sequence encodes CASSETGGSYEQYF.

The count of this clone is one. This chain uses TRBV5-1 with TRBJ2-7; 15 bases align to TRBD2. CDR1 SGHRS and CDR2 YFSETQ come from the germline V gene. V shed 0 bases, J shed 7 bases, and the junction held 2 bases outside the gene matches. The CDR3 sequence is 15 residues long. DNA of the CDR3: TGCGCCAGCAGCTTGGACGGGACTAGCGGGAGGGAGCAGTACTTC. Its protein product is CASSLDGTSGREQYF.

This clone occurred once. The chain joins TRBV6-5 to TRBJ2-1, with TRBD1 identical over 8 bases. The J segment lost 10 bases and the V segment lost 2 bases, leaving 13 bases of the junction unmatched. The CDR3 covers 16 residues. Per germline, CDR1 MNHEY and CDR2 SVGAGI. In DNA form, the CDR3 reads TGTGCCAGCAGTTACCGGAGGAGGGACAGGCAAAACGAGCAGTTCTTC. It specifies CASSYRRRDRQNEQFF.

The genes are TRBV27 and TRBJ2-4, with 12 positions matching TRBD2. The length of the CDR3 is 18 residues. V was clipped by 3 bases and J by 0 bases; unmatched bases: 6. The germline V gene encodes CDR1 MNHEY and CDR2 SMNVEV (reference sequence). In DNA form, the CDR3 reads TGTGCCAGCAGTTTTAAGCTAGCGGGAGGGCTAGCCAAAAACATTCAGTACTTC. Translated, it gives CASSFKLAGGLAKNIQYF.

The chain combines TRBV6-5 with TRBJ1-5, with D tentatively TRBD1 (5 bases). V was cut by 7 bases and J by 2 bases, with 9 bases left in between. This CDR3 is built from 13 residues. The germline V gene encodes CDR1 MNHEY and CDR2 SVGAGI. This CDR3 reads CASKRGGNQPQHF. In nucleotides, the CDR3 is TGTGCCAGCAAAAGGGGTGGCAATCAGCCCCAGCATTTT.

The J gene is TRBJ1-2, the V gene TRBV28, with D unclear. The CDR3 is 13 amino acids. Germline V gene data show CDR1 as MDHEN and CDR2 as SYDVKM. With 5 bases removed from V and 3 bases from J, the gap between germline ends came to 10 bases. The CDR3 nucleotides are TGTGCCAGCAGTCCCCCCGGGGACTATGGCTACACCTTC. Its translation is CASSPPGDYGYTF.

The V call is TRBV15, the J call TRBJ2-7; 8 bases are a match to TRBD1. This CDR3 has 16 residues. V lost 1 base and J lost 2; bases outside the gene matches: 7. Germline CDR1 and CDR2: LNHNV and YYDKDF (reference sequence). The CDR3 nucleotides read TGTGCCACCAGCAGAGGACAGGGGTCGTTCGCCTACGAGCAGTACTTC. This sequence encodes CATSRGQGSFAYEQYF.